This entry lists 8 T cell receptor beta chains sequenced from one sample in a study of blood T cells in healthy people across ages. For the second PCR, which ran for roughly 6 to 12 cycles, a sample-barcoded 5' primer and a J-beta primer mix were used. Each CDR3 protein gets one entry after TCRdb re-called the 5' RACE reads with MiXCR. This table has about 680,000 distinct CDR3 sequences, over 45% appearing once. The sequencing input was blood. The receptors were sampled from a woman aged 60 to 75 in good health.

This clonotype was recorded a few times. The rearrangement joins TRBV7-9 to TRBJ2-4, with D uncertain. The tail of the sequence fits TRBJ2-7 better, so the J call may be wrong. Looked up from germline, CDR1 is SEHNR and CDR2 is FQNEAQ (reference sequence). The CDR3 length is 14 residues. CDR3 bases: TGTGCCAGCAGCTTACGGACGGCAACCTACGAGCAGTACTTC. It encodes CASSLRTATYEQYF.

The CDR3 sequence is CASLLRESSYNEQFF. DNA for the CDR3: TGTGCCAGTTTACTCAGGGAGAGCTCCTACAATGAGCAGTTCTTC. This chain uses TRBV6-2 or TRBV6-3 with TRBJ2-1; either TRBD1 or TRBD2 may fit D (5 bases each). Trimming removed 9 bases from V and 0 bases from J, with 15 bases in between. Germline values: CDR1 MNHEY, CDR2 SVGEGT. The length of the CDR3 is 15 residues.

This clonotype turned up a few times. This chain joins TRBV7-2 and TRBJ2-1, with 12 bases that match TRBD2. This CDR3 spans 15 amino acids. Trimming cost V 6 bases and J 9 bases; bases outside gene matches: 9. Germline assignment: CDR1 SGHTA and CDR2 FQGNSA. As DNA, the CDR3 is TGTGCCAGCAGTTGGGGACTAGCGGGTTATGGTGAGCAGTTCTTC. Its protein product is CASSWGLAGYGEQFF.

In its sample, this clonotype was seen a few times. This chain uses TRBV29-1 with TRBJ2-7; D is unresolved. The V and J ends lost 3 bases and 4 bases respectively, with 7 bases between them. Germline V lookup: CDR1 SQVTM, CDR2 ANQGSEA. The CDR3 runs to 11 residues. CDR3 sequence: CSVDRDYEQYF. The DNA of the CDR3 is TGCAGCGTTGATCGAGATTACGAGCAGTACTTC.

This chain joins TRBV2 and TRBJ1-5; D is perhaps TRBD1 (6 bases). This CDR3 contains 15 residues. Trimming took 4 bases from V and 0 from J, leaving 10 bases between them. Germline-derived CDR1 and CDR2 are SNHLY and FYNNEI. CDR3 loop: CASSAGQFSNQPQHF. CDR3 bases: TGTGCCAGCAGTGCCGGACAGTTTAGCAATCAGCCCCAGCATTTT.

Worth noting for this clonotype: A read error may produce the germline difference seen at one junction end. The rearrangement links TRBV4-3 to TRBJ2-7; no clear D. Looked up from germline, CDR1 is LGHNA and CDR2 is YSLEER. CDR3 length: 14 residues. The CDR3 is CASSQGRLSYGQYF. CDR3 in DNA: TGCGCCAGCAGCCAAGGAAGGCTCTCCTACGGGCAGTACTTC.

The rearrangement links TRBV20-1 to TRBJ2-1, with 10 nucleotides matching TRBD1. Germline V gives CDR1 DFQATT, CDR2 SNEGSKA (reference sequence). The CDR3 is made up of 15 amino acids. V trimming: 0 bases; J trimming: 5 bases; junction bases outside the gene matches: 4. CDR3 DNA sequence: TGCAGTGCTAGAGATCAGGGACAGGGGAACAATGAGCAGTTCTTC. Residues: CSARDQGQGNNEQFF.

V is TRBV10-2 and J is TRBJ2-7; weak D call: TRBD1 (6 bases). CDR1 WSHSY and CDR2 SAAADI come from the germline V gene. The CDR3 extends over 13 amino acids. V was pared by 6 bases and J by 3 bases, with 12 bases between. CDR3 residues: CASRQDSNYEQYF. In DNA form, the CDR3 reads TGCGCCAGCAGGCAGGACAGTAACTACGAGCAGTACTTC.